Following are 5 T cell receptor beta chains from one sample sequenced in a study of cytomegalovirus exposure and HLA in healthy donors. Primers: 60 Vbeta forward and 13 Jbeta reverse. The table came from immunoSEQ multiplex PCR; TCRdb's copy has only in-frame clones and leaves some out. Among over 200,000 clones listed, around 89% were seen once. Sequencing input: PBMCs. These receptors were collected from a woman younger than 35 in good health and CMV-seronegative.

The chain recombines TRBV7-2 with TRBJ2-2; TRBD2 aligns across 13 bases. CDR1 is SGHTA, CDR2 FQGNSA, per germline. Trimming cost V 5 bases and J 3 bases; bases outside gene matches: 3. This CDR3 is 16 amino acids long. The CDR3 sequence is CASSRGLAGHTGELFF. The CDR3 DNA follows: TGTGCCAGCAGCCGGGGACTAGCGGGACACACCGGGGAGCTGTTTTTT.

The sample holds one count of this clone. The chain recombines TRBV7-9 with TRBJ2-1; 10 nucleotides agree with TRBD2. V lost 0 bases and J lost 7; bases outside the gene matches: 9. Germline CDR1 reads SEHNR; CDR2 reads FQNEAQ (reference sequence). The CDR3 is made up of 17 amino acids. The CDR3 DNA sequence: TGTGCCAGCAGCTTAGCAAGAGCGGGAGGGCCAGGGAATGAGCAGTTCTTC. Its translation: CASSLARAGGPGNEQFF.

V gene TRBV2 combines with J gene TRBJ2-7; D might be TRBD1 (6 bases). The CDR3 loop spans 17 amino acids. V lost 0 bases and J 1 base, leaving 16 bases between the germline ends. Germline CDR1 reads SNHLY; CDR2 reads FYNNEI. The CDR3 spells CASSEALPGQGSYEQYF. The CDR3 nucleotides are TGTGCCAGCAGTGAAGCGCTTCCGGGGCAGGGGTCCTACGAGCAGTACTTC.

This chain uses TRBV6-6 with TRBJ2-5; 10 positions agree with TRBD1. Germline V gene sequence: CDR1 MNHNY, CDR2 SVGAGI (reference sequence). With 4 bases clipped from V and 5 bases from J, the junction kept 10 bases outside the gene matches. CDR3 size: 16 residues. The CDR3 sequence is CASSSPTGGDGETQYF. Written as DNA, the CDR3 is TGTGCCAGCAGTTCTCCGACAGGGGGCGACGGGGAGACCCAGTACTTC.

V is TRBV7-2 and J is TRBJ2-7; TRBD2 aligns across 8 bases. With V trimmed by 2 bases and J by 0 bases, 3 bases remained unmatched. CDR1 and CDR2 from the germline V gene are SGHTA and FQGNSA. The CDR3 sequence is 15 residues long. This chain's CDR3 is CASSLLAGSSYEQYF. The CDR3 nucleotides are TGTGCCAGCAGCTTATTAGCGGGAAGCTCCTACGAGCAGTACTTC.